These 14 T cell receptor beta chains were all obtained from the same sample, sequenced in a study of blood T cell repertoires in COVID-19. TCRdb's table, derived via immunoSEQ multiplex PCR, lists solely in-frame clones and lacks some. The sample lists 50,000 to 65,000 clones; around 87% were seen once. Specimen: peripheral blood. Receptors originate from an elderly woman with COVID-19, enrolled during active disease.

The chain joins TRBV5-1 to TRBJ2-5, with 11 bases matching TRBD1. Germline lookup yields CDR1 SGHRS and CDR2 YFSETQ. The V segment lost 3 bases and the J segment 3 bases; nucleotides outside the gene matches: 1. This CDR3 contains 14 residues. The CDR3 sequence is CASSSGQGEETQYF. The CDR3 nucleotides are TGCGCCAGCAGCTCGGGACAGGGGGAAGAGACCCAGTACTTC.

The chain couples TRBV3-1 (or the pseudogene TRBV3-2) to TRBJ2-3, with 12 positions matching TRBD2. This CDR3 is built from 16 residues. After removal of 0 bases from V and 6 bases from J, the junction contained 4 bases not matched to a gene. Germline values: CDR1 LGHDT, CDR2 YNNKEL (reference sequence). The CDR3 bases are TGTGCCAGCAGCCAAGAACTAGCGGGGGGCGGGGATACGCAGTATTTT. Translated, it gives CASSQELAGGGDTQYF.

The chain combines TRBV19 with TRBJ1-2; D is perhaps TRBD1 (6 bases). Germline V lookup: CDR1 LNHDA, CDR2 SQIVND (reference sequence). This CDR3 comprises 15 residues. Trimming stripped 5 bases from V and 4 bases from J, with 17 bases between. This CDR3 reads CASSRGQGTVYGYTF. CDR3 coding DNA: TGTGCCAGTAGTCGTGGGCAGGGGACGGTCTATGGCTACACCTTC.

This clone was recorded only once. The genes are TRBV5-4 and TRBJ2-3; 10 bases are shared with TRBD2. After removal of 3 bases from V and 3 bases from J, the junction contained 7 bases not matched to a gene. Germline-derived CDR1 and CDR2 are SGHNT and YYREEE (reference sequence). The CDR3 sequence is 16 residues long. This CDR3 is CASSWGSGGATDTQYF. CDR3 bases: TGTGCCAGCAGCTGGGGGAGCGGGGGGGCTACAGATACGCAGTATTTT.

This clone was recorded a few times. The V gene is TRBV10-2, the J gene TRBJ1-6; 8 positions agree with TRBD1. CDR3 size: 15 residues. Germline CDR1 is WSHSY and CDR2 is SAAADI. V was pared by 3 bases and J by 7 bases, with 5 bases of the junction left unmatched. The chain's CDR3 is CASSEGRGRNSPLHF. CDR3 in DNA: TGCGCCAGCAGTGAAGGCAGGGGGCGGAATTCACCCCTCCACTTT.

The chain recombines TRBV11-2 with TRBJ1-3; 7 bases fit TRBD1. V lost 1 base, J lost 1 base, and 4 bases stayed unmatched. This CDR3 comprises 16 residues. Looked up from germline, CDR1 is SGHAT and CDR2 is FQNNGV. The CDR3, as DNA: TGTGCCAGCAGCTTAGCGGCAGGGGGTTCTGGAAACACCATATATTTT. Translated: CASSLAAGGSGNTIYF.

This chain joins TRBV10-2 and TRBJ1-5; 7 bases agree with TRBD1. V shed 4 bases, J shed 6 bases, and the junction held 3 bases outside the gene matches. The CDR3 totals 13 residues. The germline CDR1 and CDR2 sequences are WSHSY and SAAADI. CDR3 amino acids: CASSAAGGQPQHF. The CDR3 region has the DNA TGCGCCAGCAGTGCAGCAGGGGGTCAGCCCCAGCATTTT.

The V and J genes are TRBV7-8 and TRBJ1-1, with 10 nucleotides matching TRBD1. The CDR3 is made up of 15 amino acids. With V trimmed by 5 bases and J by 5 bases, 8 bases remained unmatched. Germline CDR1 reads SGHVS; CDR2 reads FQNEAQ. For the CDR3, the DNA is TGTGCCAGCAGCGTTCGAGGGACAGGGGTAACTGAAGCTTTCTTT. Amino acid sequence: CASSVRGTGVTEAFF. Full variable domain (rest looked up from reference TRBV7-8 and TRBJ1-1): GAGVSQSPRYKVAKRGQDVALRCDPISGHVSLFWYQQALGQGPEFLTYFQNEAQLDKSGLPSDRFFAERPEGSVSTLKIQRTQQEDSAVYLCASSVRGTGVTEAFFGQGTRLTVV.

The rearrangement uses TRBV21-1 and TRBJ1-5. TRBV21-1 is shown as a pseudogene. CDR3 length: 16 residues. DNA of the CDR3: TGTGCCAACCAAAGAGCGAGGCCAGGAGGGTATCAGCCCCAGCATTTT. Protein product: CANQRARPGGYQPQHF.

The chain joins TRBV5-1 to TRBJ2-7, with TRBD1 as a possible D gene (6 bases). CDR3 length: 13 amino acids. Germline assignment: CDR1 SGHRS and CDR2 YFSETQ. Trimming shortened V by 4 bases and J by 2 bases, and 10 bases separated the two germline ends. The CDR3 here is CASSEGQPYEQYF. The CDR3 DNA follows: TGCGCCAGCAGCGAAGGACAGCCCTACGAGCAGTACTTC.

This clone was picked up a small number of times. The chain recombines TRBV13 with TRBJ1-3; D might be TRBD1 (6 bases). V shed 7 bases and J shed 0 bases, with 19 bases lying between them. The CDR3 covers 17 residues. Germline V gene data show CDR1 as PRHDT and CDR2 as FYEKMQ (reference sequence). CDR3 residues: CASTVRGGRNSGNTIYF. The CDR3 DNA is TGTGCCAGCACCGTTAGGGGGGGACGGAACTCTGGAAACACCATATATTTT. Supplemented by reference TRBV13 and TRBJ1-3, the full variable domain reads AAGVIQSPRHLIKEKRETATLKCYPIPRHDTVYWYQQGPGQDPQFLISFYEKMQSDKGSIPDRFSAQQFSDYHSELNMSSLELGDSALYFCASTVRGGRNSGNTIYFGEGSWLTVV.

V and J are TRBV7-3 and TRBJ2-1; 15 positions agree with TRBD2. Germline values: CDR1 SGHTA, CDR2 FQGTGA. After removal of 6 bases from V and 9 bases from J, the junction contained 9 bases not matched to a gene. This CDR3 spans 16 amino acids. As DNA, the CDR3 is TGTGCCAGCAGTTCACAACCGGGACTAGCGGGGGGTGAGCAGTTCTTC. This sequence encodes CASSSQPGLAGGEQFF.

J is TRBJ1-1 and V is TRBV2; TRBD1 matches 9 bases. The V gene's germline CDR1 is SNHLY and CDR2 FYNNEI. Trimming at V came to 4 bases and at J to 5 bases, leaving 8 bases not matched to a gene. This CDR3 region has 15 residues. The CDR3 DNA follows: TGTGCCAGCAGTGGACAGGGGGGTCTGGGGACTGAAGCTTTCTTT. It encodes CASSGQGGLGTEAFF.

The chain recombines TRBV9 with TRBJ2-1; TRBD2 matches at 10 bases. V trimming: 0 bases; J trimming: 10 bases; junction bases outside the gene matches: 19. This CDR3 contains 19 residues. Germline V gene lookup returns CDR1 SGDLS and CDR2 YYNGEE. The CDR3 region is CASSVVSSGGPGRGAEQFF. The CDR3 region has the DNA TGTGCCAGCAGCGTAGTGTCTAGCGGGGGCCCCGGGAGGGGCGCCGAGCAGTTCTTC.